This T cell receptor (beta chain) emerged from a study of regulatory T cells in long-lasting Graves disease. Study observations and caveats: Thyroid tissue was not studied; only peripheral blood was. Persistent disease was associated with favored TRBV28 usage and with favored use of TRBJ1-2 and TRBJ2-5.

This CDR3 is built from 15 residues. Trimming took 7 bases from V and 5 from J, leaving 18 bases between them. This clonotype was observed a handful of times. Antigen unknown. Investigators prepared the TCR beta libraries by applying iRepertoire HTBI primers and Arm-PCR of CDR3 regions. MiXCR, applied by TCRdb to the multiplex PCR reads, yields one record per CDR3 protein. This sample has fewer than 350,000 distinct CDR3 sequences, with more than 15% found just once. The sample's time point: newly diagnosed GD, antithyroid drugs for less than 3 months. PBMCs were the source of the RNA used for TCR sequencing.

This sample comprised peripheral blood mononuclear cells (PBMCs), obtained at new diagnosis, from a patient treated with antithyroid drugs. The receptor's source is a female donor with Graves disease. This chain links TRBV12-3 or TRBV12-4 with TRBJ2-1, with a possible D match to TRBD2 (5 bases). The CDR3 DNA follows: TGTGCCAGCACCACCAGTTGGCCTAGCAACAATGAGCAGTTCTTC. Amino acid sequence: CASTTSWPSNNEQFF.